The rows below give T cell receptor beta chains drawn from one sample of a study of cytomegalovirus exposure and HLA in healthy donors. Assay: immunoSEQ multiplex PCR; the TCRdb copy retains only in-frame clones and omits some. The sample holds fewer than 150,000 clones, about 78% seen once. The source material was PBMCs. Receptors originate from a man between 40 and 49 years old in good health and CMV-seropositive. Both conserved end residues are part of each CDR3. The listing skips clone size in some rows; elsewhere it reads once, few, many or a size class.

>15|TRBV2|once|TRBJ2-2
CASRSSVIYTGELFF
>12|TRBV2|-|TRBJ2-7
CASRGGVYEQYF
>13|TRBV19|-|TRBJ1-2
CASSMGQGAGYTF
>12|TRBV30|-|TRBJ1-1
CARGTGGFEAFF
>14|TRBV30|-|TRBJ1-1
CAWSVRGWDTEAFF
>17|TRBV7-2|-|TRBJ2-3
CASSLGTGTSLTDTQYF
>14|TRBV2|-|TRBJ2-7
CASRGERGGGEQYF
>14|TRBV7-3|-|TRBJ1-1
CASSLTGANTEAFF
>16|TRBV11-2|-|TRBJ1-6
CASKIQGSSYNSPLHF
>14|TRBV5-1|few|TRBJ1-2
CASSLSPRTPGYTF
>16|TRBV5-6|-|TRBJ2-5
CASSLALAGPQETQYF
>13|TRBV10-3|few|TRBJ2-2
CAISDPKTGELFF
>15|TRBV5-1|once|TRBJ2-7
CASSLDTSGMDEQYF
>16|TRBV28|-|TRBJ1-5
CASSPGGVFNVWPQHF
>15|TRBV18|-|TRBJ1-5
CASSPSPPGNQPQHF
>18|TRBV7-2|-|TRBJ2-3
CASSLTVLLAGVGDTQYF
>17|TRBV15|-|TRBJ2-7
CATSRDRGRGFLGEQYF
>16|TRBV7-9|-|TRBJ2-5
CASSPRLAGLQETQYF
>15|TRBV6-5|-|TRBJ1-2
CASRTWTGEYYGYTF
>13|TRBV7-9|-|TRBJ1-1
CASSLGGSTEAFF
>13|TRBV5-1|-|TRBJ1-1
CASSSRRETEAFF
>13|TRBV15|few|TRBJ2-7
CATSLTGTYEQYF
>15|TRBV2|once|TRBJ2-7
CASTEPSGGTYEQYF
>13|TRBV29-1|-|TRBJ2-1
CSGGGMGYNEQFF
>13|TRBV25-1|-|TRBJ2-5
CASRQTGVETQYF
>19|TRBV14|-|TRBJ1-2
CASSQVIRPSADRNYGYTF
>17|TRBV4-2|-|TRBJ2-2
CASSQEGTGVSAGELFF
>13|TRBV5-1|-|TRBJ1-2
CASSNRDRDGYTF
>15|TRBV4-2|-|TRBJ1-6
CASSQDETDNSPLHF
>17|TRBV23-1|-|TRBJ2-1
CASSQSTSERKRNEQFF
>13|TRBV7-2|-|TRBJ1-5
CASSSSPGVAQHF
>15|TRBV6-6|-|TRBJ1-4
CASSLTRGTNEKLFF
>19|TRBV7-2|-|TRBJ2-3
CASSFTGTSFRASTDTQYF
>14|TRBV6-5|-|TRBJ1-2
CASSYSAGVRGYTF
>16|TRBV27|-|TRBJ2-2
CASSLRGRTSTGELFF
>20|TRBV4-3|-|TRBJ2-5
CASSPGGSGTGGYGGETQYF
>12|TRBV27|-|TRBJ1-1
CASSELGAEAFF
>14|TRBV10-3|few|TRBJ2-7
CAISETGSSYEQYF
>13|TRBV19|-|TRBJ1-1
CASSMGQGTEAFF
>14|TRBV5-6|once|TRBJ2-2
CASSLDRAPGELFF
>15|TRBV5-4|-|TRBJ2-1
CASSLSGSDYNEQFF
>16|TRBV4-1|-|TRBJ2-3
CASSREDRAGTDTQYF